The 10 T cell receptor beta chains below come from one sample, sequenced in a study of T cells in tumors after PD-1 blockade (dated by TCRdb to between 2018 and 2021). The library was built by means of the immunoSEQ multiplex PCR assay. In TCRdb, the immuneACCESS table is reduced to in-frame sequences with V and J assigned. These tables do not hold every clone; where another copy was compared, an unresolved V gene accounts for under half, and the others remain unexplained. For this sample the table gives tens of thousands of clones, of which approximately 79% were detected only once. The biggest ten clones account for approximately 4.5% of the sample. This specimen's time point label, interpreted: after anti-PD-1 therapy. This specimen was PBMCs, taken after anti-PD-1 treatment. All receptors come from a human donor with basal cell carcinoma.

The rearrangement joins TRBV6-4 to TRBJ2-3; TRBD2 matches 9 bases. CDR3 size: 15 residues. Germline CDR1 MRHNA, CDR2 SNTAGT. The ends lost 4 bases at V and 4 bases at J; junction bases unmatched: 6. The CDR3 protein is CASSVGTSYSDTQYF. CDR3 DNA: TGTGCCAGCAGTGTCGGGACTAGCTACTCAGATACGCAGTATTTT.

The rearrangement uses TRBV2 and TRBJ1-5; 7 bases match TRBD1. V was pared by 5 bases and J by 5 bases, with 6 bases of the junction left unmatched. This CDR3 has 14 residues. Looked up from germline, CDR1 is SNHLY and CDR2 is FYNNEI. The CDR3 spells CASSLDREDQPQHF. CDR3 DNA: TGTGCCAGCAGTCTAGACAGGGAAGATCAGCCCCAGCATTTT.

The chain recombines TRBV18 with TRBJ1-2, with a possible D match to TRBD1 (6 bases). The V gene's germline CDR1 is KGHSH and CDR2 LQKENI. This CDR3 spans 15 amino acids. The germline V and J ends were trimmed by 6 bases and 5 bases, with 19 bases remaining between them. Here the CDR3 DNA reads TGTGCCAGCTCCGAGACCGACAGGTTTGGGTATGGCTACACCTTC. Translated: CASSETDRFGYGYTF.

This chain links TRBV24-1 with TRBJ2-3, with 8 bases that match TRBD2. This CDR3 comprises 16 residues. In germline, CDR1 is KGHDR, CDR2 SFDVKD. J was trimmed by 5 bases and V by 2 bases; bases with no gene match: 8. The CDR3 sequence: CATSDSNGGAGDTQYF. DNA for the CDR3: TGTGCCACCAGTGATTCGAACGGGGGGGCGGGAGATACGCAGTATTTT.

This clone has just a few counts. The rearrangement uses TRBV30 and TRBJ2-3; TRBD2 agrees at 9 bases. From germline, CDR1 is GTSNPN and CDR2 SVGIG (reference sequence). The trim removed 2 bases at V and 5 bases at J, leaving 5 bases unmatched. The CDR3 has 14 residues. This chain's CDR3 is CAWSKRGVEDTQYF. The DNA for the CDR3 is TGTGCCTGGAGTAAGCGGGGGGTGGAAGATACGCAGTATTTT.

The chain joins TRBV5-1 to TRBJ1-3; D ambiguous. CDR1 is SGHRS and CDR2 is YFSETQ in the germline V gene. This CDR3 contains 14 residues. The V end was cut by 0 bases, the J end by 3 bases, with 7 bases between. CDR3 region: CASSLGQDGNTIYF. CDR3 sequence (DNA): TGCGCCAGCAGCTTGGGACAAGATGGAAACACCATATATTTT.

This clone was picked up a small number of times. The chain combines TRBV7-9 with TRBJ1-1; D is ambiguous. CDR3 length: 10 amino acids. Trimming cost V 5 bases and J 6 bases, with 4 bases left between them. Germline values: CDR1 SEHNR, CDR2 FQNEAQ (reference sequence). CDR3 in DNA: TGTGCCAGCAGCCCACCTGAAGCTTTCTTT. It specifies CASSPPEAFF.

This clone was counted a few times. V gene TRBV29-1 combines with J gene TRBJ2-7; no reliable D call. Germline V CDR1 and CDR2: SQVTM, ANQGSEA. The V end was cut by 4 bases, the J end by 1 base, with 17 bases between. The CDR3 extends over 15 amino acids. CDR3 sequence reads: CSVGAWYGYSYEQYF. For the CDR3, the DNA is TGCAGCGTTGGGGCCTGGTACGGGTATTCCTACGAGCAGTACTTC.

As DNA, the CDR3 is TGTGCCAGTGACACCGACAGGGAACACGAGCAGTACTTC. Its protein product is CASDTDREHEQYF. The rearrangement joins TRBV19 to TRBJ2-7; TRBD1 matches at 7 bases. From germline, CDR1 is LNHDA and CDR2 SQIVND (reference sequence). The CDR3 sequence is 13 residues long. Unmatched junction bases numbered 9, after V lost 8 bases and J lost 5 bases.

The chain combines TRBV6-6 with TRBJ1-3, with D unclear. Trimming left V 6 bases short and J 0 bases short, with 12 bases between. Germline-derived CDR1 and CDR2 are MNHNY and SVGAGI (reference sequence). CDR3 length equals 15 residues. Written as DNA, the CDR3 is TGTGCCAGCAGATTGGGGAGCAGCTCTGGAAACACCATATATTTT. This encodes CASRLGSSSGNTIYF.